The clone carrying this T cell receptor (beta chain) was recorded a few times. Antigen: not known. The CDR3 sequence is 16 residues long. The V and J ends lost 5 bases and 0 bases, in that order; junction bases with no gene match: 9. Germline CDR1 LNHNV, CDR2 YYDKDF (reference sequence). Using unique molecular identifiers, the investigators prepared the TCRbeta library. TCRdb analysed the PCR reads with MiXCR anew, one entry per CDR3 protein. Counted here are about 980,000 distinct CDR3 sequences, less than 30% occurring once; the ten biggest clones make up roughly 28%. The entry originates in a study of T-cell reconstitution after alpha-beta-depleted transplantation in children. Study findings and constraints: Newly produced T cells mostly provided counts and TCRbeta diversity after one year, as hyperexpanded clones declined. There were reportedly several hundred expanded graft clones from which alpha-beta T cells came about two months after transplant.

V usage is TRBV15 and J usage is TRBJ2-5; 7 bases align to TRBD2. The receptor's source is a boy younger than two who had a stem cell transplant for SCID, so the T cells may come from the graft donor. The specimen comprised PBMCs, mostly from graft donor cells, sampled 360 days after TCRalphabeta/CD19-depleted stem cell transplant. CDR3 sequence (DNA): TGTGCCACCAGCCAACCGGGGGGACCTTACCAAGAGACCCAGTACTTC. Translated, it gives CATSQPGGPYQETQYF.